This T cell receptor beta chain was found in a study of early T cells in non-severe SARS-CoV-2 infection. Overall study: Bulk RNA taken from unsorted whole blood was sequenced, leaving chains unpaired. Study-level results: Lookups in VDJdb leaned toward anti-spike CD8 responses and missed private and CD4 specificities.

V lost 6 bases to trimming and J lost 0 bases, with 18 bases between them. This CDR3 is 17 amino acids long. Germline V gene sequence: CDR1 WSHSY, CDR2 SAAADI. Ten or more counts support this clonotype. Its antigen is as yet unknown. Tagging with unique molecular identifiers was applied to individual cDNA molecules. TCRdb redid the calling of the 5' RACE reads with MiXCR, one entry per CDR3 protein. Here the sample spans about 83,000 distinct CDR3 sequences, around 15% being singletons. Sequenced input: whole blood. V is TRBV10-2 and J is TRBJ2-1; D unclear. The source is an adult who was a healthcare worker with PCR-confirmed SARS-CoV-2 infection or an uninfected control (not recorded which). CDR3 protein: CASRVSSGPVSYNEQFF. For the CDR3, the DNA is TGCGCCAGCAGAGTTTCTTCCGGGCCCGTCTCCTACAATGAGCAGTTCTTC.